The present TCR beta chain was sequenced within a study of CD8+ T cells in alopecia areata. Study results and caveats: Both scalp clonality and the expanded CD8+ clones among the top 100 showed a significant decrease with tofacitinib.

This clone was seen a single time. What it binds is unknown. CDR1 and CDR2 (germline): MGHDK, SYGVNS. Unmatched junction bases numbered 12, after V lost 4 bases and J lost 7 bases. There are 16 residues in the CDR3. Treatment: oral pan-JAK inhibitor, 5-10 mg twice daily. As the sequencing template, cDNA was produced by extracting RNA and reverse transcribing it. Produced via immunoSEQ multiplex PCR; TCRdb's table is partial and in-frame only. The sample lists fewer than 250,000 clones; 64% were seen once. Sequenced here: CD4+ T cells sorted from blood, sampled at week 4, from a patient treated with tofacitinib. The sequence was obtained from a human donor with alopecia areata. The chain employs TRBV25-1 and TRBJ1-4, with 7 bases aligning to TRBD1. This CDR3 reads CASSAGQPNWGEKLFF. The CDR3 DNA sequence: TGTGCCAGCAGTGCGGGACAGCCAAATTGGGGTGAAAAACTGTTTTTT.